Below are 26 T cell receptor beta chains sequenced from a single sample in a study of cytomegalovirus exposure and HLA in healthy donors (dated by TCRdb to the late 2010s). Library preparation employed the immunoSEQ multiplex PCR assay. The multiplex PCR relied on a mix of 60 forward primers for TCR Vbeta segments and 13 reverse primers for TCR Jbeta segments. Held by TCRdb, this immuneACCESS table contains in-frame sequences only and omits some clones. Under half of the omission traces to an unresolved V gene where checked; the cause of the rest is unknown. Here the sample has 130,000 or so clones; more than 8% occur a single time. Jointly, the top ten make up 5.5% of the sample. Sequenced: PBMCs. Every receptor here comes from a man aged 35-49 years in good health and CMV-seronegative.

A few counts support this clone. This rearrangement joins TRBV5-3 to TRBJ2-3; 9 nucleotides agree with TRBD2. TRBV5-3 is reported as an ORF; its role is uncertain. Losses at the gene ends were 8 bases for V and 1 base for J; bases not matched to a gene: 2. The CDR3 contains 13 residues. The CDR3 protein is CARLAGGTDTQYF. The CDR3 region has the DNA TGTGCCAGGTTAGCGGGGGGCACAGATACGCAGTATTTT.

V is TRBV5-4 and J is TRBJ2-3; TRBD2 matches at 8 bases. The CDR3 is made up of 15 amino acids. J gave up 5 bases and V 0 bases, and 5 bases lay outside the gene matches. CDR1 is SGHNT, CDR2 YYREEE, per germline (reference sequence). DNA for the CDR3: TGTGCCAGCAGCTTGGACGGGGGGGCAGGAGATACGCAGTATTTT. Translation gives CASSLDGGAGDTQYF.

This clone was found a few times. The V call is TRBV10-3, the J call TRBJ1-2; D remains unclear. The CDR3 length is 13 residues. V lost 6 bases and J 2 bases, leaving 10 bases between the germline ends. Per germline, CDR1 ENHRY and CDR2 SYGVKD. CDR3 loop: CAIRRATNYGYTF. For the CDR3, the DNA is TGTGCCATCAGGAGGGCAACCAACTATGGCTACACCTTC.

This clone was seen more than once but under ten times. This sequence joins TRBV7-9 and TRBJ1-6, with D possibly being TRBD1 (5 bases). V was shortened by 6 bases and J by 0 bases, with 9 bases between the two germline ends. There are 15 residues in the CDR3. Germline V lookup: CDR1 SEHNR, CDR2 FQNEAQ (reference sequence). This CDR3 is CASRADSSYNSPLHF. DNA for the CDR3: TGTGCCAGCAGGGCTGACAGCTCCTATAATTCACCCCTCCACTTT.

The rearrangement links TRBV5-1 to TRBJ2-2; 7 bases agree with TRBD2. With V trimmed by 4 bases and J by 4 bases, 16 bases remained unmatched. This CDR3 is 18 amino acids long. From germline, CDR1 is SGHRS and CDR2 YFSETQ. The CDR3 loop is CASSPSPSGAGGTGELFF. The CDR3 nucleotides are TGCGCCAGCAGCCCTAGTCCCAGCGGGGCCGGAGGCACCGGGGAGCTGTTTTTT. Drawing the rest from reference TRBV5-1 and TRBJ2-2, the complete variable domain is KAGVTQTPRYLIKTRGQQVTLSCSPISGHRSVSWYQQTPGQGLQFLFEYFSETQRNKGNFPGRFSGRQFSNSRSEMNVSTLELGDSALYLCASSPSPSGAGGTGELFFGEGSRLTVL.

This clone occurred a few times. DNA for the CDR3: TGTGCCAGAAGATACACAACGGAAGCTTTCTTT. Protein product: CARRYTTEAFF. The chain joins TRBV5-6 to TRBJ1-1; D call uncertain. V was pared by 8 bases and J by 8 bases, with 13 bases between. Germline values: CDR1 SGHDT, CDR2 YYEEEE. CDR3 size: 11 residues.

The V call is TRBV19, the J call TRBJ1-2, with D perhaps matching TRBD1 (5 bases). The CDR3 is 13 residues long. V lost 3 bases, J lost 2 bases, and 7 bases lay in between. CDR1 and CDR2 from the germline V gene are LNHDA and SQIVND (reference sequence). The CDR3, as DNA: TGTGCCAGTAGTATCAGACAGAACTATGGCTACACCTTC. This encodes CASSIRQNYGYTF.

V and J are TRBV5-1 and TRBJ2-3; a weak D match, TRBD2 (6 bases). The CDR3 sequence is 15 residues long. Germline-derived CDR1 and CDR2 are SGHRS and YFSETQ. V gave up 5 bases and J gave up 0 bases, with 13 bases separating them. The CDR3 protein is CASSLVGTSTDTQYF. DNA of the CDR3: TGCGCCAGCAGTCTGGTAGGGACTAGCACAGATACGCAGTATTTT.

The rearrangement joins TRBV19 to TRBJ2-2, with a weak D call TRBD1 (6 bases). V lost 3 bases and J 3 bases, leaving 11 bases between the germline ends. Germline V CDR1 and CDR2: LNHDA, SQIVND (reference sequence). The CDR3 spans 15 residues. The CDR3, as DNA: TGTGCCAGTAGTATTCCTGGGGGCTACACCGGGGAGCTGTTTTTT. Its protein is CASSIPGGYTGELFF.

This clone was detected only a few times. The chain combines TRBV4-1 with TRBJ2-3, with 10 bases that match TRBD1. CDR1 MGHRA and CDR2 YSYEKL come from the germline V gene. V was pared by 4 bases and J by 1 base, with 8 bases of the junction left unmatched. CDR3 length: 17 amino acids. Here the CDR3 reads CASSLLSGTGGTDTQYF. The CDR3 region has the DNA TGCGCCAGCAGCCTCCTCTCCGGGACAGGGGGCACAGATACGCAGTATTTT.

This clone was counted a few times. CDR3 sequence reads: CASGASDRFDEQYF. The CDR3 region has the DNA TGTGCCAGCGGCGCCTCGGACAGATTTGACGAGCAGTACTTC. The genes are TRBV6-1 and TRBJ2-5; tentative D call: TRBD1 (6 bases). Gene TRBJ2-7 matches the end of the DNA better, so the J call may be wrong. Germline V CDR1 and CDR2: MNHNS, SASEGT. The CDR3 covers 14 residues.

The V gene is TRBV30, the J gene TRBJ2-1; 9 bases line up with TRBD2. Germline-derived CDR1 and CDR2 are GTSNPN and SVGIG (reference sequence). With V trimmed by 0 bases and J by 4 bases, 4 bases remained unmatched. The CDR3 is made up of 15 amino acids. DNA for the CDR3: TGTGCCTGGAGTGTAGGGCTAGCGGGGTACAATGAGCAGTTCTTC. This codes for CAWSVGLAGYNEQFF.

This rearrangement joins TRBV6-5 to TRBJ2-7; 11 nucleotides agree with TRBD2. The CDR3 totals 14 residues. Germline CDR1 and CDR2: MNHEY and SVGAGI. J lost 2 bases, V lost 5 bases, and 2 bases had no gene match. The CDR3 region has the DNA TGTGCCAGCAGTCGACTAGCGGGGCCCTACGAGCAGTACTTC. It yields the protein CASSRLAGPYEQYF.

The chain is built from TRBV6-1 and TRBJ1-5; D not resolved. The length of the CDR3 is 12 residues. V lost 4 bases to trimming and J lost 14 bases, with 15 bases between them. Germline V lookup: CDR1 MNHNS, CDR2 SASEGT. The CDR3 region has the DNA TGTGCCAGCAGTGGCGGCGGCCGTTTAGAGCATTTT. Translating gives CASSGGGRLEHF.

The rearrangement links TRBV19 to TRBJ1-1; 8 bases align to TRBD1. Per the germline V gene, CDR1 is LNHDA and CDR2 is SQIVND (reference sequence). The CDR3 runs to 15 residues. Trimming cost V 2 bases and J 6 bases; bases outside gene matches: 8. The chain's CDR3 is CASSIFSGGYAEAFF. CDR3 nucleotide sequence: TGTGCCAGTAGTATATTTTCAGGGGGCTACGCTGAAGCTTTCTTT.

This clone was picked up a small number of times. CDR3 loop: CASSHDSSRNTIYF. The DNA for the CDR3 is TGCGCCAGCAGCCATGACAGTAGTAGAAACACCATATATTTT. The chain joins TRBV4-3 to TRBJ1-3; D possibly corresponds to TRBD1 (5 bases). The V gene lost 3 bases and the J gene lost 5 bases, with 11 bases spanning the gap. Germline loops: CDR1 LGHNA, CDR2 YSLEER. The CDR3 totals 14 residues.

This clone was seen once. The chain has TRBV15 and TRBJ2-5, with 11 nucleotides matching TRBD1. The CDR3 runs 14 residues. The junction had 3 bases not matched to a gene; V was cut back by 4 bases and J by 5 bases. Germline V gene data show CDR1 as LNHNV and CDR2 as YYDKDF (reference sequence). The CDR3 region is CATSTWTGGETQYF. In DNA form, the CDR3 reads TGTGCCACCAGCACCTGGACAGGGGGCGAGACCCAGTACTTC.

This clone has a handful of counts. The rearrangement joins TRBV27 to TRBJ1-5, with TRBD1 matching over 7 bases. The CDR3 extends over 13 amino acids. The trim removed 6 bases at V and 7 bases at J, leaving 6 bases unmatched. Germline CDR1 and CDR2: MNHEY and SMNVEV (reference sequence). CDR3: CASSPKGAQPQHF. For the CDR3, the DNA is TGTGCCAGCAGCCCCAAGGGGGCGCAGCCCCAGCATTTT.

About this clone itself: At one of its ends the junction is not consistent with the germline gene, which may arise from a read error. The CDR3 spells CASTDRAYDQYF. The CDR3 DNA follows: TGTGCCAGCACCGACAGAGCCTACGATCAGTACTTC. The chain uses TRBV6-6 and TRBJ2-7; D possibly corresponds to TRBD1 (5 bases). CDR3 length equals 12 residues. Germline-derived CDR1 and CDR2 are MNHNY and SVGAGI (reference sequence).

This clone turned up a few times. As DNA, the CDR3 is TGTGCCAGCAGACCCCAGGGGAACTACAATGAGCAGTTCTTC. Translated: CASRPQGNYNEQFF. The gene calls are TRBV19 and TRBJ2-1; possibly TRBD1 for D (6 bases). V was clipped by 9 bases and J by 3 bases, with 15 bases between them. The germline V gene has CDR1 LNHDA and CDR2 SQIVND (reference sequence). The CDR3 totals 14 residues.

This clone was seen a few times. This chain links TRBV13 with TRBJ1-1; 7 bases are shared with TRBD1. In germline, CDR1 is PRHDT, CDR2 FYEKMQ (reference sequence). V gave up 5 bases and J gave up 5 bases; unmatched junction bases: 8. The CDR3 is 14 amino acids. The CDR3 spells CASSGDRERTEAFF. In nucleotides, the CDR3 is TGTGCCAGCAGCGGAGACAGGGAGAGAACTGAAGCTTTCTTT.

The V call is TRBV19, the J call TRBJ2-2; possibly TRBD1 for D (6 bases). The CDR3 spans 14 residues. Looked up from germline, CDR1 is LNHDA and CDR2 is SQIVND (reference sequence). V was clipped by 7 bases and J by 1 base, with 10 bases between them. The CDR3 protein is CASKADRNTGELFF. The CDR3 nucleotides read TGTGCCAGTAAGGCGGACAGGAACACCGGGGAGCTGTTTTTT. Variable domain in full (rest from reference TRBV19 and TRBJ2-2): DGGITQSPKYLFRKEGQNVTLSCEQNLNHDAMYWYRQDPGQGLRLIYYSQIVNDFQKGDIAEGYSVSREKKESFPLTVTSAQKNPTAFYLCASKADRNTGELFFGEGSRLTVL.

This clone has just a few counts. The gene calls are TRBV6-1 and TRBJ1-1; D ambiguous. V lost 7 bases and J lost 5, with 11 bases in between. Germline V gives CDR1 MNHNS, CDR2 SASEGT. The CDR3 length is 12 residues. This chain's CDR3 is CASMKIGTEAFF. CDR3 bases: TGTGCCAGCATGAAGATCGGGACTGAAGCTTTCTTT.

The J gene is TRBJ1-4, the V gene TRBV27; D not resolved. Germline CDR1 MNHEY, CDR2 SMNVEV (reference sequence). The CDR3 extends over 12 amino acids. V was shortened by 4 bases and J by 5 bases, with 5 bases between the two germline ends. The CDR3 here is CASSSLNEKLFF. The CDR3 nucleotides read TGTGCCAGCAGTTCACTGAATGAAAAACTGTTTTTT.

The chain is built from TRBV2 and TRBJ2-3, with 8 bases that match TRBD2. CDR1 and CDR2 from the germline V gene are SNHLY and FYNNEI. The V segment lost 7 bases and the J segment 2 bases; nucleotides outside the gene matches: 11. CDR3 length: 16 residues. The CDR3 protein is CASTGDSGANTDTQYF. The CDR3 bases are TGTGCCAGCACCGGGGATAGCGGGGCGAACACAGATACGCAGTATTTT.

This chain joins TRBV7-2 and TRBJ2-5, with 8 bases that match TRBD2. V lost 5 bases to trimming and J lost 5 bases; unmatched junction nucleotides: 13. The CDR3 consists of 16 residues. Germline V CDR1 and CDR2: SGHTA, FQGNSA. This chain's CDR3 is CASSQNYVLAGETQYF. The CDR3 nucleotides read TGTGCCAGCAGCCAAAACTACGTCCTAGCGGGTGAGACCCAGTACTTC.